This passage covers 23 T cell receptor beta chains from one sample sequenced in a study of blood T cells in healthy people across ages. The second PCR ran roughly 7 to 11 cycles with a sample-barcoded 5' primer and J-beta primers. TCRdb recomputed calls from the 5' RACE reads with MiXCR, one row per CDR3 protein. The sample includes just under 550,000 distinct CDR3 sequences, less than 25% of them seen just once. These data were also filed under a second study, of T cells of mothers and their children.

Sequenced sample: blood. The source is a boy between 10 and 17 years old in good health.

This clonotype was recorded only once. This chain connects TRBV6-6 to TRBJ2-5, with D uncertain. V was cut by 2 bases and J by 4 bases, with 11 bases left in between. CDR3 size: 14 residues. Germline V gene lookup returns CDR1 MNHNY and CDR2 SVGAGI (reference sequence). The CDR3 DNA reads as TGTGCCAGCAGTTACGTGGGAAATGGAGAGACCCAGTACTTC. Translation: CASSYVGNGETQYF.

The chain employs TRBV20-1 and TRBJ2-5; D may correspond to TRBD1 or TRBD2 (5 bases each). The germline V gene has CDR1 DFQATT and CDR2 SNEGSKA (reference sequence). The CDR3 loop spans 13 amino acids. The germline V and J ends were trimmed by 0 bases and 6 bases, with 11 bases remaining between them. CDR3 region: CSARDRGAKTQYF. In nucleotides, the CDR3 is TGCAGTGCTAGAGATCGAGGGGCGAAGACCCAGTACTTC.

The chain carries TRBV29-1 and TRBJ1-3, with 7 bases lining up with TRBD1. Germline V gene lookup returns CDR1 SQVTM and CDR2 ANQGSEA. J was trimmed by 3 bases and V by 5 bases; bases with no gene match: 4. There are 13 residues in the CDR3. The chain's CDR3 is CSVTQGVGNTIYF. The CDR3 nucleotides read TGCAGCGTTACGCAGGGGGTTGGAAACACCATATATTTT. Drawing the rest from reference TRBV29-1 and TRBJ1-3, the complete variable domain is SAVISQKPSRDICQRGTSLTIQCQVDSQVTMMFWYRQQPGQSLTLIATANQGSEATYESGFVIDKFPISRPNLTFSTLTVSNMSPEDSSIYLCSVTQGVGNTIYFGEGSWLTVV.

The genes are TRBV29-1 and TRBJ1-1; TRBD1 might be the D (5 bases). The length of the CDR3 is 13 residues. Looked up from germline, CDR1 is SQVTM and CDR2 is ANQGSEA. Trimming stripped 7 bases from V and 6 bases from J, with 18 bases between. The CDR3 is CSAGEGRFAEAFF. In DNA form, the CDR3 reads TGCAGCGCGGGGGAGGGGCGCTTCGCTGAAGCTTTCTTT.

This clonotype has only a few counts. V gene TRBV7-2 combines with J gene TRBJ2-3, with D unclear. V was pared by 1 base and J by 4 bases, with 12 bases between. This CDR3 contains 15 residues. Germline V gene sequence: CDR1 SGHTA, CDR2 FQGNSA. DNA for the CDR3: TGTGCCAGCAGCTTAGGTTACGCTCCCCCAGATACGCAGTATTTT. Protein: CASSLGYAPPDTQYF.

The chain employs TRBV30 and TRBJ2-1; 7 bases line up with TRBD2. Germline assignment: CDR1 GTSNPN and CDR2 SVGIG (reference sequence). Unmatched junction bases numbered 7, after V lost 0 bases and J lost 2 bases. This CDR3 contains 16 residues. The CDR3 loop reads CAWSVSLRGAYNEQFF. For the CDR3, the DNA is TGTGCCTGGAGTGTATCGCTCCGGGGGGCCTACAATGAGCAGTTCTTC. The full variable domain, in which reference TRBV30 and TRBJ2-1 provide the parts outside the CDR3, is SQTIHQWPATLVQPVGSPLSLECTVEGTSNPNLYWYRQAAGRGLQLLFYSVGIGQISSEVPQNLSASRPQDRQFILSSKKLLLSDSGFYLCAWSVSLRGAYNEQFFGPGTRLTVL.

This clonotype was recorded at least ten times. The chain links TRBV7-9 to TRBJ1-4; D gene unclear. CDR3 size: 10 residues. Trimming stripped 5 bases from V and 7 bases from J, with 2 bases between. Looked up from germline, CDR1 is SEHNR and CDR2 is FQNEAQ (reference sequence). DNA for the CDR3: TGTGCCAGCAGCGGTGAAAAACTGTTTTTT. Its protein product is CASSGEKLFF.

The chain recombines TRBV12-3 or TRBV12-4 with TRBJ1-2; TRBD1 might be the D (5 bases). V was clipped by 5 bases and J by 0 bases, with 13 bases between them. The CDR3 is made up of 15 amino acids. The CDR3 nucleotides read TGTGCCAGCAGTCCCCCAGGGAGAGCTAACTATGGCTACACCTTC. This gives the protein CASSPPGRANYGYTF.

This clonotype was observed a few times. V is TRBV6-2 or TRBV6-3 and J is TRBJ1-1; no reliable D call. V shed 0 bases and J shed 5 bases, with 10 bases lying between them. Germline lookup yields CDR1 MNHEY and CDR2 SVGEGT. The CDR3 length is 14 residues. Here the CDR3 reads CASSYSPVGTEAFF. CDR3 sequence (DNA): TGTGCCAGCAGTTACTCGCCCGTAGGGACTGAAGCTTTCTTT.

This clonotype was detected only a few times. The chain carries TRBV12-3 or TRBV12-4 and TRBJ2-7; a possible D gene is TRBD2 (6 bases). V was shortened by 3 bases and J by 7 bases, with 7 bases between the two germline ends. The CDR3 is 11 amino acids. The CDR3 bases are TGTGCCAGCAGTTTTGGGGGGGAGCAGTACTTC. Its protein product is CASSFGGEQYF.

This clonotype has just a few counts. The chain couples TRBV3-1 to TRBJ2-7; 8 bases agree with TRBD1. Germline trimming cut 0 bases from V and 4 bases from J; bases unmatched to any gene: 8. The germline V gene encodes CDR1 LGHDT and CDR2 YNNKEL (reference sequence). This CDR3 region has 16 residues. For the CDR3, the DNA is TGTGCCAGCAGCCAAGATTTAACAGGGGGTGGGTACGAGCAGTACTTC. This encodes CASSQDLTGGGYEQYF.

The chain employs TRBV7-2 and TRBJ2-3, with 11 bases matching TRBD2. The CDR3 has 16 residues. The germline V gene encodes CDR1 SGHTA and CDR2 FQGNSA. V was clipped by 5 bases and J by 2 bases; unmatched bases: 6. In DNA form, the CDR3 reads TGTGCCAGCAGCCTCAGACTAGCGGGGCTCACAGATACGCAGTATTTT. Its translation: CASSLRLAGLTDTQYF.

This clonotype was seen a few times. The chain employs TRBV18 and TRBJ1-1; TRBD1 aligns across 7 bases. The CDR3 is 14 amino acids. Germline CDR1 KGHSH, CDR2 LQKENI. Unmatched junction bases numbered 7, after V lost 6 bases and J lost 3 bases. Written as DNA, the CDR3 is TGTGCCAGCTCTCCCGGACAGGCGTACACTGAAGCTTTCTTT. It specifies CASSPGQAYTEAFF.

The V gene is TRBV12-3 or TRBV12-4, the J gene TRBJ2-4; 8 nucleotides match TRBD2. The CDR3 totals 16 residues. The junction had 8 bases not matched to a gene; V was cut back by 7 bases and J by 0 bases. Here the CDR3 reads CASTEAGVLAKNIQYF. For the CDR3, the DNA is TGTGCCAGCACCGAAGCGGGGGTACTAGCCAAAAACATTCAGTACTTC.

The rearrangement joins TRBV4-2 to TRBJ1-4; D is ambiguous. The CDR3 covers 16 residues. The germline V gene encodes CDR1 LGHNA and CDR2 YNFKEQ. V gave up 3 bases and J gave up 2 bases, with 13 bases separating them. CDR3 amino acids: CASSQALLATNEKLFF. The CDR3 DNA is TGTGCCAGCAGCCAGGCCCTTCTTGCGACTAATGAAAAACTGTTTTTT.

This clonotype was seen a few times. The rearrangement links TRBV20-1 to TRBJ2-1; 10 nucleotides agree with TRBD1. Per germline, CDR1 DFQATT and CDR2 SNEGSKA (reference sequence). The CDR3 has 17 amino acids. With 6 bases clipped from V and 2 bases from J, the junction kept 13 bases outside the gene matches. In nucleotides, the CDR3 is TGCAGTGCCACAACCGGGACAGGGGCCCGAGCCTACAATGAGCAGTTCTTC. Translation gives CSATTGTGARAYNEQFF.

This clonotype occurred a few times. The genes are TRBV15 and TRBJ2-2; 10 nucleotides align to TRBD1. V lost 5 bases to trimming and J lost 4 bases; unmatched junction nucleotides: 13. The CDR3 is 18 residues long. Germline V gene lookup returns CDR1 LNHNV and CDR2 YYDKDF (reference sequence). The CDR3 protein is CATSSRIGQGGSTGELFF. The CDR3 DNA reads TGTGCCACCAGCTCCCGAATTGGACAGGGGGGCAGCACCGGGGAGCTGTTTTTT.

This clonotype was detected many times. The gene calls are TRBV29-1 and TRBJ2-5; D is ambiguous. Trimming cost V 2 bases and J 1 base, with 8 bases left between them. The CDR3 extends over 13 amino acids. The germline V gene has CDR1 SQVTM and CDR2 ANQGSEA. The CDR3 DNA sequence: TGCAGCGTTGAAACCGGTACCCAAGAGACCCAGTACTTC. This translates into CSVETGTQETQYF.

This rearrangement joins TRBV6-2 or TRBV6-3 to TRBJ2-7, with D perhaps being TRBD1 or TRBD2 (5 bases each). The CDR3 has 19 amino acids. Trimming left V 0 bases short and J 7 bases short, with 28 bases between. Germline assignment: CDR1 MNHEY and CDR2 SVGEGT. In DNA form, the CDR3 reads TGTGCCAGCAGTTACTCGTGGGCTGGACGGGACGTCGGGTTATGGGAGCAGTACTTC. It encodes CASSYSWAGRDVGLWEQYF.

The rearrangement links TRBV9 to TRBJ1-1; D unclear. The germline V gene encodes CDR1 SGDLS and CDR2 YYNGEE. Trimming took off 0 bases at V and 1 base at J, with 13 bases between the two ends. The CDR3 runs 16 residues. CDR3 protein: CASSVGPGSGNTEAFF. As DNA, the CDR3 is TGTGCCAGCAGCGTAGGGCCGGGGTCGGGGAACACTGAAGCTTTCTTT. Full variable domain (rest looked up from reference TRBV9 and TRBJ1-1): DSGVTQTPKHLITATGQRVTLRCSPRSGDLSVYWYQQSLDQGLQFLIQYYNGEERAKGNILERFSAQQFPDLHSELNLSSLELGDSALYFCASSVGPGSGNTEAFFGQGTRLTVV.

This chain connects TRBV7-9 to TRBJ2-3; TRBD2 matches at 9 bases. CDR1 is SEHNR and CDR2 is FQNEAQ in the germline V gene (reference sequence). There are 17 residues in the CDR3. The trim removed 1 base at V and 4 bases at J, leaving 9 bases unmatched. The CDR3 DNA is TGTGCCAGCAGCTTAGTAGGCGGGGGGGCCGGCGCAGATACGCAGTATTTT. As protein: CASSLVGGGAGADTQYF. Using reference TRBV7-9 and TRBJ2-3 for the parts outside the CDR3, the full variable domain is DTGVSQNPRHKITKRGQNVTFRCDPISEHNRLYWYRQTLGQGPEFLTYFQNEAQLEKSRLLSDRFSAERPKGSFSTLEIQRTEQGDSAMYLCASSLVGGGAGADTQYFGPGTRLTVL.

V gene TRBV15 combines with J gene TRBJ2-2, with TRBD1 matching over 9 bases. The length of the CDR3 is 21 residues. Germline assignment: CDR1 LNHNV and CDR2 YYDKDF (reference sequence). J was trimmed by 3 bases and V by 0 bases; bases with no gene match: 17. CDR3 coding DNA: TGTGCCACCAGCAGAGATTCCAGGTGGATGTGGACAGGGGTTCACACCGGGGAGCTGTTTTTT. Translating gives CATSRDSRWMWTGVHTGELFF.

This clonotype has only a few counts. This chain connects TRBV7-6 to TRBJ2-5; no clear D gene. Germline V gene sequence: CDR1 SGHVS, CDR2 FNYEAQ. The CDR3 extends over 15 amino acids. V dropped 0 bases and J dropped 0 bases, with 8 bases sitting between them. The CDR3 sequence: CASSLALTNQETQYF. CDR3 coding DNA: TGTGCCAGCAGCTTAGCGCTTACCAACCAAGAGACCCAGTACTTC.